This T cell receptor beta chain was profiled in a study of T cell responses to AZD1222 COVID-19 vaccine. As regards this clone: Its specificity is not known.

The method was immunoSEQ multiplex PCR; TCRdb's version includes in-frame clones alone and lacks a portion of them. In the table there are around 120,000 clones, roughly 90% of which are singletons. The germline V gene has CDR1 LGHNA and CDR2 YNFKEQ. The CDR3 consists of 14 residues. V was shortened by 4 bases and J by 3 bases, with 13 bases between the two germline ends. Findings and caveats of the study: At study baseline, merely about 6 AZD1222 recipients were seropositive. The donor cohort was predominantly white British with a female majority, and clonal diversity may have been underestimated. Of spike-specific TCRs, nearly half reportedly target regions left unmutated in variants. Scientists sampled the repertoires only once the peak T cell response had passed.

This TCR was sampled from an adult in good health. The sequencing here drew on peripheral blood, taken on day 0 of AZD1222 vaccination. The V call is TRBV4-2, the J call TRBJ2-7, with D possibly being TRBD1 or TRBD2 (5 bases each). The DNA for the CDR3 is TGTGCCAGCAGCCCCCGGGACCGCGACTACGAGCAGTACTTC. Translating gives CASSPRDRDYEQYF.